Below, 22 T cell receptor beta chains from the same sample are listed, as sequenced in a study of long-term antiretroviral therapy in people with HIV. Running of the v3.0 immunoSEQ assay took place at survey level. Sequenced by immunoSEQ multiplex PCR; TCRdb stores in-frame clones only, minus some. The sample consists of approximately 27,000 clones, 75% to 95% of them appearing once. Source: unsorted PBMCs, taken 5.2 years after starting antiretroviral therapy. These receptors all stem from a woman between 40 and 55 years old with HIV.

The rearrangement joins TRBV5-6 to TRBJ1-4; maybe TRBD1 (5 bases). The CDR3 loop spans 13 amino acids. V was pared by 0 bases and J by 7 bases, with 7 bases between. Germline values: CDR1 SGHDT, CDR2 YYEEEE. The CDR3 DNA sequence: TGTGCCAGCAGCTTGGTAGACAGTGAAAAACTGTTTTTT. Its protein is CASSLVDSEKLFF.

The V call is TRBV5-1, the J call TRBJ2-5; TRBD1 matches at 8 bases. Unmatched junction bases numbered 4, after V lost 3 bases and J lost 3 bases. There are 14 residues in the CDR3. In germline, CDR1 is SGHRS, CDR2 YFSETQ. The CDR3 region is CASSWTGFKETQYF. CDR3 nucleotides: TGCGCCAGCAGCTGGACAGGGTTCAAAGAGACCCAGTACTTC.

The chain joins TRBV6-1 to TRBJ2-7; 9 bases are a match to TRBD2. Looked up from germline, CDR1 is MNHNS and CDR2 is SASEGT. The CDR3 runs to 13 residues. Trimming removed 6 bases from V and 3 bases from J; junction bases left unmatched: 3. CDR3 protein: CASRAGGVYEQYF. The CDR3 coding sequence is TGTGCCAGCAGGGCGGGAGGGGTCTACGAGCAGTACTTC.

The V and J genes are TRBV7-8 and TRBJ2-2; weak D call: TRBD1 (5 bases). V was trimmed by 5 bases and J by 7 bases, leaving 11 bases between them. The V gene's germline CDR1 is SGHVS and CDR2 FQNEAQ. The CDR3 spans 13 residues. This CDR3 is CASSARGIGELFF. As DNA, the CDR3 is TGTGCCAGCAGCGCTAGGGGAATCGGGGAGCTGTTTTTT.

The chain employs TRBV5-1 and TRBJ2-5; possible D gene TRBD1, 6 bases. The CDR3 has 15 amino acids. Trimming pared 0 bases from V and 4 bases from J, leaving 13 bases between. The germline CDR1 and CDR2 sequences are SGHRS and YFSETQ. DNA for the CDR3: TGCGCCAGCAGCTTGGAACAGGGTCATCGAGAGACCCAGTACTTC. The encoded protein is CASSLEQGHRETQYF.

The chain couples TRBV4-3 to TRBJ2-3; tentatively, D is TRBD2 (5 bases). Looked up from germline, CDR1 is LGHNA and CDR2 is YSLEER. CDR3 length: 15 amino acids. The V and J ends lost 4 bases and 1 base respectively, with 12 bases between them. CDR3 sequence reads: CASSLGLVGTDTQYF. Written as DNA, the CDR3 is TGCGCCAGCAGCCTAGGACTGGTTGGCACAGATACGCAGTATTTT.

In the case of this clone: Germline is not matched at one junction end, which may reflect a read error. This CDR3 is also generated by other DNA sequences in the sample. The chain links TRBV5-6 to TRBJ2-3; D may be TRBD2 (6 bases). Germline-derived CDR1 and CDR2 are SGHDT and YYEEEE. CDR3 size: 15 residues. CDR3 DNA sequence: TGTGCCAGCAGCTTGGCGGGAGCGGGCACAGATACACAGTATTTT. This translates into CASSLAGAGTDTQYF.

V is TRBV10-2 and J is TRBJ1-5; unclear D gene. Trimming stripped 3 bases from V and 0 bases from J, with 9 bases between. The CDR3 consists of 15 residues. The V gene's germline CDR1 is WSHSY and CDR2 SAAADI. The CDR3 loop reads CASSDWGNSNQPQHF. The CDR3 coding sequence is TGCGCCAGCAGTGATTGGGGAAATAGCAATCAGCCCCAGCATTTT.

CDR3 nucleotides: TGTGCCAGCAGCTCCTCGAGACTAGCGGGAGTGGGCGAGCAGTACTTC. Its translation: CASSSSRLAGVGEQYF. This rearrangement joins TRBV5-4 to TRBJ2-7; 12 nucleotides match TRBD2. This CDR3 is 16 amino acids long. V was pared by 3 bases and J by 6 bases, with 10 bases of the junction left unmatched. The V gene's germline CDR1 is SGHNT and CDR2 YYREEE (reference sequence).

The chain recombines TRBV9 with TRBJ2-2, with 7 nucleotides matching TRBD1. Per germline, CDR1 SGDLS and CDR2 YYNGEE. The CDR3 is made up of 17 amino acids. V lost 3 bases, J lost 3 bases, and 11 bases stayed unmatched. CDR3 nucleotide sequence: TGTGCCAGCAGCGGATATGACAGGGCTCGCGACACCGGGGAGCTGTTTTTT. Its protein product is CASSGYDRARDTGELFF. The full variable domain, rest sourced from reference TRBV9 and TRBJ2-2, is DSGVTQTPKHLITATGQRVTLRCSPRSGDLSVYWYQQSLDQGLQFLIQYYNGEERAKGNILERFSAQQFPDLHSELNLSSLELGDSALYFCASSGYDRARDTGELFFGEGSRLTVL.

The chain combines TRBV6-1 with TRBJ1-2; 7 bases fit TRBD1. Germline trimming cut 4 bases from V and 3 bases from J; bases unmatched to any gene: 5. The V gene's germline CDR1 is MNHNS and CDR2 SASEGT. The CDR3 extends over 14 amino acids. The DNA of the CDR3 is TGTGCCAGCAGTGTAGGGGACAGAGACTATGGCTACACCTTC. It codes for CASSVGDRDYGYTF.

CDR3 protein: CASSRIKQGAHTGELFF. CDR3 DNA: TGTGCCAGCAGTCGGATCAAACAGGGGGCGCACACCGGGGAGCTGTTTTTT. This sequence joins TRBV2 and TRBJ2-2; TRBD1 matches at 9 bases. With 5 bases clipped from V and 3 bases from J, the junction kept 10 bases outside the gene matches. The germline gives CDR1 SNHLY, CDR2 FYNNEI. The CDR3 spans 17 residues.

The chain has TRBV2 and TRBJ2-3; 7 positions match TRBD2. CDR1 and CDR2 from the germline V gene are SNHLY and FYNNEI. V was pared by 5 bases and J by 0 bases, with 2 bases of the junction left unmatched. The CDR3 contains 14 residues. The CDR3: CASSQTSSTDTQYF. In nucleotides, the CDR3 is TGTGCCAGCAGTCAGACTAGCAGCACAGATACGCAGTATTTT.

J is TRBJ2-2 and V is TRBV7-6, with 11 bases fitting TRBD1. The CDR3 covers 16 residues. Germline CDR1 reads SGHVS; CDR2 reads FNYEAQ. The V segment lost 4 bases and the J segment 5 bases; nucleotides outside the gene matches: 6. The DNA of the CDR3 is TGTGCCAGCAGCTCATGGACAGGGGGCGTAACCGGGGAGCTGTTTTTT. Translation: CASSSWTGGVTGELFF.

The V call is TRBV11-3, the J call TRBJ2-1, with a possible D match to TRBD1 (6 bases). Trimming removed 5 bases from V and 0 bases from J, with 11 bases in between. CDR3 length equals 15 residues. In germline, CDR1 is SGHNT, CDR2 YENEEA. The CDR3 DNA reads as TGTGCCAGCAGCCGGGACACGAGCTCCTACAATGAGCAGTTCTTC. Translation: CASSRDTSSYNEQFF.

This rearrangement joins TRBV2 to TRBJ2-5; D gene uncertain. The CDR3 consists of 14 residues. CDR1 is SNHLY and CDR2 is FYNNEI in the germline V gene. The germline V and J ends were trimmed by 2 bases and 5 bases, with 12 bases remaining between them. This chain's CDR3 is CASSEPRLGETQYF. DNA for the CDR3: TGTGCCAGCAGTGAACCCCGTTTAGGGGAGACCCAGTACTTC. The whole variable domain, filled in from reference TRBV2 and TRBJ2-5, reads EPEVTQTPSHQVTQMGQEVILRCVPISNHLYFYWYRQILGQKVEFLVSFYNNEISEKSEIFDDQFSVERPDGSNFTLKIRSTKLEDSAMYFCASSEPRLGETQYFGPGTRLLVL.

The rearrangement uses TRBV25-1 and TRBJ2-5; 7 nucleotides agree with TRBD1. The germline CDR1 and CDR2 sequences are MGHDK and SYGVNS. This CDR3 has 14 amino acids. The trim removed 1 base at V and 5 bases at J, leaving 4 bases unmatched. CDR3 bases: TGTGCCAGCAGTGAATCCGGGACAGTGGAGACCCAGTACTTC. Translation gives CASSESGTVETQYF.

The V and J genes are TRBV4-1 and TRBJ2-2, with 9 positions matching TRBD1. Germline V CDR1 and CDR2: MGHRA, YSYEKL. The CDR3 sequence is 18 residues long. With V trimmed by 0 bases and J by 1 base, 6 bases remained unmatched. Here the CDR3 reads CASSQEGGTGRNTGELFF. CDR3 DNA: TGCGCCAGCAGCCAAGAGGGTGGGACAGGGAGGAACACCGGGGAGCTGTTTTTT.

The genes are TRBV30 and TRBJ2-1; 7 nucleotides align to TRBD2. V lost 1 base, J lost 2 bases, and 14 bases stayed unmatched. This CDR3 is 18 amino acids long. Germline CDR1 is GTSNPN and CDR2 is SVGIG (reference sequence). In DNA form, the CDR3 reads TGTGCCTGGAGTGGACTAGCAACCTCTAAAGGCGCCTACAATGAGCAGTTCTTC. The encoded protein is CAWSGLATSKGAYNEQFF.

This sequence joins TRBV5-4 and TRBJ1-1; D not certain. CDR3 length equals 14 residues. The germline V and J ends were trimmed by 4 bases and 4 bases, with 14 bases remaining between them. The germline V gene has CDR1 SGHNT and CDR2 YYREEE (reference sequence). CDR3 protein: CASSQLSTLTEAFF. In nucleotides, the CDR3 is TGTGCCAGCAGCCAACTCAGCACCCTCACTGAAGCTTTCTTT.

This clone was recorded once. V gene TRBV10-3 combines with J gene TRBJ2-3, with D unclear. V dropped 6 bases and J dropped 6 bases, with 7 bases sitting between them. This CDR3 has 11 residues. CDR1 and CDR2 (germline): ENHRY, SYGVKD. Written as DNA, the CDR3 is TGTGCCATCAGGGATGGGGATACGCAGTATTTT. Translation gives CAIRDGDTQYF.

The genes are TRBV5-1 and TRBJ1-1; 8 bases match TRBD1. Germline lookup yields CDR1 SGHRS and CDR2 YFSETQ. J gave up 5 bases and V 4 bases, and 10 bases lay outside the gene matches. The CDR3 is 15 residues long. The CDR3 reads CASSEGTGGGTEAFF. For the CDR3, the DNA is TGCGCCAGCAGCGAAGGGACAGGTGGAGGTACTGAAGCTTTCTTT.